These T cell receptor beta chains were read from a single sample in a study of early T cells in non-severe SARS-CoV-2 infection. TCRdb reprocessed the 5' RACE reads with MiXCR, giving one entry per CDR3 protein. The table shows tens of thousands of distinct CDR3 sequences, with 8.5% to 10% occurring only once. The sample was whole blood, taken at baseline. The origin of the receptors is an adult who was a healthcare worker with PCR-confirmed SARS-CoV-2 infection or an uninfected control (not recorded which). Each CDR3 is given with its conserved first and last residue. D genes are given only for firm matches. The size field is filled for only some rows; it gives once, few, many or a size class.

V: TRBV14
size: few
J: TRBJ2-7
D: NA
DNA: TGTGCCAGCAGCCAAGAGCTGGGCCGGGAGCAGTACTTC
CDR3: CASSQELGREQYF

V: TRBV7-9
size: NA
J: TRBJ1-1
D: NA
DNA: TGTGCCAGCAGCCAAGTGGTGAACACTGAAGCTTTCTTT
CDR3: CASSQVVNTEAFF

V: TRBV20-1
size: few
J: TRBJ1-2
D: TRBD1
DNA: TGCAGTGCCAGGACAGGGGAAAACTATGGCTACACCTTC
CDR3: CSARTGENYGYTF

V: TRBV21-1
size: few
J: TRBJ2-3
D: NA
DNA: TGTGCCAGCAGCAGAGCTCTAAGGCGGAACACAGATACGCAGTATTTT
CDR3: CASSRALRRNTDTQYF

V: TRBV7-9
size: NA
J: TRBJ2-3
D: TRBD1
DNA: TGTGCCAGCAGCCTCAGGACAGGGGTGAGGGATACGCAGTATTTT
CDR3: CASSLRTGVRDTQYF

V: TRBV29-1
size: few
J: TRBJ2-1
D: NA
DNA: TGCAGCGTTCAACCTAGATTGAACTACAATGAGCAGTTCTTC
CDR3: CSVQPRLNYNEQFF

V: TRBV19
size: NA
J: TRBJ2-1
D: NA
DNA: TGTGCCAGTAGGAGGACCAGCCTTCAAGACAATGAGCAGTTCTTC
CDR3: CASRRTSLQDNEQFF

V: TRBV14
size: few
J: TRBJ1-4
D: NA
DNA: TGTGCCAGCAGCCAAGGGCGTGGCAGGTTTGAAAAACTGTTTTTT
CDR3: CASSQGRGRFEKLFF

V: TRBV4-2
size: many
J: TRBJ2-7
D: TRBD2
DNA: TGTGCCAGCAGCCAAGAGGGACTAGCGGACTCCTACGAGCAGTACTTC
CDR3: CASSQEGLADSYEQYF

V: TRBV7-9
size: many
J: TRBJ2-7
D: TRBD2
DNA: TGTGCCAGCAGCCGGACTAGCGGGAGAGCCTACGAGCAGTACTTC
CDR3: CASSRTSGRAYEQYF

V: TRBV6-5
size: many
J: TRBJ2-5
D: NA
DNA: TGTGCCAGCAGTTACGGAGATCTGGGGACCCAGTACTTC
CDR3: CASSYGDLGTQYF

V: TRBV7-9
size: many
J: TRBJ1-4
D: NA
DNA: TGTGCCAGCAGCTTAGCGGGGAGTGAAAAACTGTTTTTT
CDR3: CASSLAGSEKLFF

V: TRBV7-2
size: NA
J: TRBJ1-1
D: NA
DNA: TGTGCCAGCAGCCACAACACCCCCGGACAGACTGAAGCTTTCTTT
CDR3: CASSHNTPGQTEAFF

V: TRBV7-9
size: many
J: TRBJ2-2
D: NA
DNA: TGTGCCAGCAGGATTGGCAATTTTGGCACCGGGGAGCTGTTTTTT
CDR3: CASRIGNFGTGELFF

V: TRBV7-3
size: many
J: TRBJ2-6
D: TRBD1
DNA: TGTGCCAGCAGCGCCAGACAGGGTGGAGTGGCTGGGGCCAACGTCCTGACTTTC
CDR3: CASSARQGGVAGANVLTF

V: TRBV20-1
size: few
J: TRBJ1-4
D: TRBD1
DNA: TGCAGTGGGCAAGGGACAGGGAATGAAAAACTGTTTTTT
CDR3: CSGQGTGNEKLFF

V: TRBV29-1
size: many
J: TRBJ2-7
D: TRBD2
DNA: TGCAGCGTCCGGACTAGAGAGTTGGGGGAGCAGTACTTC
CDR3: CSVRTRELGEQYF

V: TRBV5-1
size: many
J: TRBJ2-1
D: NA
DNA: TGCGCCAGCAGCTTTGTTGGGACCAACAATGAGCAGTTCTTC
CDR3: CASSFVGTNNEQFF

V: TRBV12-3/TRBV12-4
size: many
J: TRBJ1-1
D: NA
DNA: TGTGCCAGCAGTTCCATCGGAAGGAGGACTGAAGCTTTCTTT
CDR3: CASSSIGRRTEAFF

V: TRBV5-6
size: many
J: TRBJ2-7
D: TRBD1
DNA: TGTGCCAGCAGCTTGCCCGACAGGGTCGAGCAGTACTTC
CDR3: CASSLPDRVEQYF

V: TRBV13
size: NA
J: TRBJ2-2
D: TRBD2
DNA: TGTGCCAGCAGCGGCGGGGGAATTGCCGGGGAGCTGTTTTTT
CDR3: CASSGGGIAGELFF

V: TRBV7-8
size: NA
J: TRBJ2-5
D: TRBD1
DNA: TGTGCCAGCAGCTTAAGGACAGGGGAGGCAGAGACCCAGTACTTC
CDR3: CASSLRTGEAETQYF

V: TRBV6-5
size: few
J: TRBJ1-6
D: NA
DNA: TGTGCCAGCAGGGGCTATAATTCACCCCTCCACTTT
CDR3: CASRGYNSPLHF

V: TRBV12-3/TRBV12-4
size: many
J: TRBJ1-5
D: NA
DNA: TGTGCCAGCAGTTTAGCGACACAGAACAATCAGCCCCAGCATTTT
CDR3: CASSLATQNNQPQHF

V: TRBV9
size: NA
J: TRBJ2-3
D: NA
DNA: TGTGCCAGCAGCTTCATCGCGGCTAGCGGCACAGATACGCAGTATTTT
CDR3: CASSFIAASGTDTQYF

V: TRBV9
size: many
J: TRBJ2-3
D: TRBD2
DNA: TGTGCCAGCAGCCGGACAGGTCCGGGACTAGCGGGAGTAGATACGCAGTATTTT
CDR3: CASSRTGPGLAGVDTQYF

V: TRBV21-1
size: many
J: TRBJ2-1
D: NA
DNA: TGTGCCAGCAGCGGGAGGGCCCGGGCGAATGAGCAGTTCTTC
CDR3: CASSGRARANEQFF

V: TRBV7-2
size: NA
J: TRBJ2-7
D: TRBD1
DNA: TGTGCCAGCAGCCCTGGACAGGCCCACTACTACGAGCAGTACTTC
CDR3: CASSPGQAHYYEQYF

V: TRBV19
size: few
J: TRBJ1-2
D: NA
DNA: TGTGCCAGTAGTATAGATCGCGGGCCGAAGTATGGCTACACCTTC
CDR3: CASSIDRGPKYGYTF

V: TRBV7-9
size: many
J: TRBJ1-2
D: NA
DNA: TGTGCCAGCAGCTTAGCCCCGCCTTACTATGGCTACACCTTC
CDR3: CASSLAPPYYGYTF

V: TRBV27
size: NA
J: TRBJ2-5
D: NA
DNA: TGTACCAGCAGTTTATCGGGTAACGGATGGGAGACCCAGTACTTC
CDR3: CTSSLSGNGWETQYF

V: TRBV5-5
size: NA
J: TRBJ2-1
D: NA
DNA: TGTGCCAGCAGCTTGTTACTAGAGTACAATGAGCAGTTCTTC
CDR3: CASSLLLEYNEQFF

V: TRBV29-1
size: NA
J: TRBJ1-1
D: NA
DNA: TGCAGCGTGAAGGGGGGGGCGGCGAACACTGAAGCTTTCTTT
CDR3: CSVKGGAANTEAFF

V: TRBV19
size: few
J: TRBJ2-2
D: TRBD2
DNA: TGTGCCAGTAGGAGCTCTAGCGGGAGGGACACCGGGGAGCTGTTTTTT
CDR3: CASRSSSGRDTGELFF

V: TRBV18
size: many
J: TRBJ2-4
D: NA
DNA: TGTGCCAGCTCATCGGGACACCTAGGAGTAGCCAAAAACATTCAGTACTTC
CDR3: CASSSGHLGVAKNIQYF

V: TRBV7-9
size: few
J: TRBJ2-1
D: TRBD2
DNA: TGTGCCAGCAGCTTAAAAAGCGGGAGGTTCCCCTTTTCCTACAATGAGCAGTTCTTC
CDR3: CASSLKSGRFPFSYNEQFF

V: TRBV7-9
size: few
J: TRBJ2-1
D: TRBD2
DNA: TGTGCCAGCAGCCCCCTGTTCAGGACTAGCTACAATGAGCAGTTCTTC
CDR3: CASSPLFRTSYNEQFF

V: TRBV5-4
size: many
J: TRBJ2-7
D: NA
DNA: TGTGCCAGCAGCGAGGATTCTGTCGAGCAGTACTTC
CDR3: CASSEDSVEQYF

V: TRBV11-2
size: few
J: TRBJ2-2
D: NA
DNA: TGTGCCAGCAGCCGAACTTGGGCCAACACCGGGGAGCTGTTTTTT
CDR3: CASSRTWANTGELFF

V: TRBV5-1
size: NA
J: TRBJ1-5
D: NA
DNA: TGCGCCAGCAGCTCTGATGAGGGCCAGCCCCAGCATTTT
CDR3: CASSSDEGQPQHF

V: TRBV12-3/TRBV12-4
size: NA
J: TRBJ1-5
D: NA
DNA: TGTGCCAGCAGCTCCAACATCCCTAAGGGCAATCAGCCCCAGCATTTT
CDR3: CASSSNIPKGNQPQHF

V: TRBV20-1
size: NA
J: TRBJ2-3
D: TRBD1
DNA: TGCAGTGTACAGGGGCCAGATACGCAGTATTTT
CDR3: CSVQGPDTQYF

V: TRBV5-1
size: NA
J: TRBJ2-3
D: NA
DNA: TGCGCCAGCAGCTCCGGAGCCGGCACAGATACGCAGTATTTT
CDR3: CASSSGAGTDTQYF

V: TRBV7-3
size: NA
J: TRBJ2-1
D: TRBD2
DNA: TGTGCCAGCAGCTACGACGGGGGGAATGAGCAGTTCTTC
CDR3: CASSYDGGNEQFF